What follows are 32 T cell receptor beta chains derived from one specimen sequenced in a study of beta chain features in type 1 diabetes. The entirety of the isolated RNA underwent reverse transcription, so expressed TCRB transcripts were sequenced. Assay: immunoSEQ multiplex PCR; the TCRdb copy retains only in-frame clones and omits some. The sample records hundreds of thousands of clones, approximately 9.9% being singletons. The sample taken for sequencing was naive CD4+ T cells from blood. The receptor source for this set is a woman aged 25 to 39 in good health.

The chain employs TRBV2 and TRBJ2-1; TRBD1 matches 8 bases. The V and J ends lost 4 bases and 9 bases, in that order; junction bases with no gene match: 11. The V gene's germline CDR1 is SNHLY and CDR2 FYNNEI. This CDR3 spans 15 amino acids. This CDR3 reads CASSGRDRIEGEQFF. The DNA for the CDR3 is TGTGCCAGCAGTGGTAGGGACAGGATCGAAGGTGAGCAGTTCTTC.

There are a few counts of this clone. This sequence joins TRBV7-9 and TRBJ2-1; TRBD1 matches at 10 bases. J was trimmed by 7 bases and V by 1 base; bases with no gene match: 1. The CDR3 is made up of 14 amino acids. Germline-derived CDR1 and CDR2 are SEHNR and FQNEAQ (reference sequence). CDR3 nucleotide sequence: TGTGCCAGCAGCTTAGGACAGGGGGCAAATGAGCAGTTCTTC. Residues: CASSLGQGANEQFF.

The chain has TRBV2 and TRBJ2-7, with TRBD2 matching over 13 bases. CDR3 size: 18 residues. The J segment lost 2 bases and the V segment lost 0 bases, leaving 7 bases of the junction unmatched. CDR1 SNHLY and CDR2 FYNNEI come from the germline V gene. The CDR3 here is CASSEARPGLAGAYEQYF. The CDR3 nucleotides read TGTGCCAGCAGTGAAGCGCGTCCTGGACTAGCGGGAGCCTACGAGCAGTACTTC.

This clone has only a few counts. The CDR3 DNA is TGTGCCAGCAGCCAAGATGGGGGGGGCAATCAGCCCCAGCATTTT. This translates into CASSQDGGGNQPQHF. The chain employs TRBV4-2 and TRBJ1-5; a possible D gene is TRBD1 (5 bases). CDR3 length equals 15 residues. Per germline, CDR1 LGHNA and CDR2 YNFKEQ. Trimming pared 0 bases from V and 2 bases from J, leaving 8 bases between.

The chain links TRBV9 to TRBJ2-1, with TRBD1 identical over 9 bases. From germline, CDR1 is SGDLS and CDR2 YYNGEE. The CDR3 sequence is 12 residues long. J gave up 10 bases and V 3 bases, and 2 bases lay outside the gene matches. CDR3 protein: CASSAGQGEQFF. The DNA of the CDR3 is TGTGCCAGCAGCGCGGGACAGGGCGAGCAGTTCTTC. Together with reference TRBV9 and TRBJ2-1, the CDR3 gives the full variable domain: DSGVTQTPKHLITATGQRVTLRCSPRSGDLSVYWYQQSLDQGLQFLIQYYNGEERAKGNILERFSAQQFPDLHSELNLSSLELGDSALYFCASSAGQGEQFFGPGTRLTVL.

There are a few counts of this clone. This rearrangement joins TRBV29-1 to TRBJ1-1; D is unresolved. The CDR3 is made up of 16 amino acids. The germline CDR1 and CDR2 sequences are SQVTM and ANQGSEA. Trimming removed 0 bases at V and 1 base at J, with 15 bases between. CDR3 DNA: TGCAGCGTTGAAGATCGAGGCGGGATTCGGAACACTGAAGCTTTCTTT. It yields the protein CSVEDRGGIRNTEAFF.

This clone was counted between two and nine times. This rearrangement joins TRBV4-3 to TRBJ2-7, with a possible D match to TRBD2 (6 bases). Germline-derived CDR1 and CDR2 are LGHNA and YSLEER. V was pared by 1 base and J by 12 bases, with 19 bases between. This CDR3 has 14 residues. CDR3 DNA: TGCGCCAGCAGCCAAGGTTTTGGCAGCGCGGGAACGTACTTC. Translating it yields CASSQGFGSAGTYF.

The CDR3 protein is CASSAGRGLGSDTQYF. CDR3 bases: TGTGCCAGCAGTGCGGGGCGGGGGCTAGGGTCAGATACGCAGTATTTT. V usage is TRBV6-1 and J usage is TRBJ2-3; D might be TRBD2 (7 bases). The CDR3 has 16 residues. Germline V gene data show CDR1 as MNHNS and CDR2 as SASEGT. V gave up 4 bases and J gave up 4 bases, with 18 bases separating them.

This clone was counted between two and nine times. This rearrangement joins TRBV5-5 to TRBJ2-3; 9 nucleotides line up with TRBD2. This CDR3 has 16 amino acids. Per the germline V gene, CDR1 is SGHKS and CDR2 is YYEKEE (reference sequence). Germline trimming cut 4 bases from V and 4 bases from J; bases unmatched to any gene: 10. The CDR3 coding sequence is TGTGCCAGCAGCAGAGGCTTAGCGGGAGCGCCAGATACGCAGTATTTT. Its translation is CASSRGLAGAPDTQYF.

In its sample, this clone was seen a few times. The chain uses TRBV28 and TRBJ2-3; TRBD1 aligns across 10 bases. CDR1 is MDHEN, CDR2 SYDVKM, per germline. There are 14 residues in the CDR3. The trim removed 6 bases at V and 6 bases at J, leaving 6 bases unmatched. CDR3 sequence (DNA): TGTGCCAGCAGCGGCCAGGGACAGGGGGATACGCAGTATTTT. Its protein is CASSGQGQGDTQYF.

This clone has more than one count but fewer than ten. The rearrangement uses TRBV5-1 and TRBJ2-1; TRBD1 is a possible D gene (7 bases). The germline V gene has CDR1 SGHRS and CDR2 YFSETQ. The V end was cut by 4 bases, the J end by 3 bases, with 14 bases between. The CDR3 has 15 amino acids. The CDR3 protein is CASSGGQTSYNEQFF. CDR3 nucleotide sequence: TGCGCCAGCAGCGGGGGACAGACTAGCTACAATGAGCAGTTCTTC.

The V and J genes are TRBV7-2 and TRBJ2-7; 8 positions match TRBD2. The CDR3 spans 13 residues. Losses at the gene ends were 3 bases for V and 6 bases for J; bases not matched to a gene: 4. Germline V gene lookup returns CDR1 SGHTA and CDR2 FQGNSA. The CDR3 DNA sequence: TGTGCCAGCAGCTTCCGGGGGGGGCGCGAGCAGTACTTC. Its protein product is CASSFRGGREQYF.

This chain links TRBV12-5 with TRBJ2-7; 7 nucleotides line up with TRBD1. V was clipped by 7 bases and J by 2 bases; unmatched bases: 11. The CDR3 has 15 residues. Germline V gene data show CDR1 as LGHNT and CDR2 as FRNRAP. The CDR3 nucleotides read TGTGCTAGTGCCCCCTCGACAGGGTCAACCTACGAGCAGTACTTC. Its protein product is CASAPSTGSTYEQYF.

This clone was seen a few times. The V gene is TRBV6-5, the J gene TRBJ2-5, with D possibly TRBD2 on 5 matching bases. This CDR3 is built from 13 residues. Trimming cost V 2 bases and J 5 bases, with 9 bases left between them. Germline CDR1 is MNHEY and CDR2 is SVGAGI. CDR3 protein: CASSYPGLETQYF. For the CDR3, the DNA is TGTGCCAGCAGTTACCCGGGGTTGGAGACCCAGTACTTC.

This clone was observed a few times. The chain joins TRBV25-1 to TRBJ2-3, with TRBD1 matching over 8 bases. The V gene's germline CDR1 is MGHDK and CDR2 SYGVNS. Losses at the gene ends were 3 bases for V and 3 bases for J; bases not matched to a gene: 8. The CDR3 is 16 residues long. CDR3: CASSEGQEIGTDTQYF. Written as DNA, the CDR3 is TGTGCCAGCAGTGAGGGACAGGAGATTGGAACAGATACGCAGTATTTT.

This clone was seen only a few times. V gene TRBV5-4 combines with J gene TRBJ2-2, with 7 bases fitting TRBD1. The CDR3 covers 14 residues. Trimming removed 4 bases from V and 6 bases from J; junction bases left unmatched: 6. CDR1 SGHNT and CDR2 YYREEE come from the germline V gene (reference sequence). In DNA, the CDR3 is TGTGCCAGCAGCGCCCGACAGGGCCCCGGGGAGCTGTTTTTT. Translation gives CASSARQGPGELFF.

The rearrangement uses TRBV7-2 and TRBJ2-5; D gene ambiguous. The CDR3 contains 14 residues. CDR1 and CDR2 from the germline V gene are SGHTA and FQGNSA. With 6 bases removed from V and 2 bases from J, the gap between germline ends came to 13 bases. The CDR3 DNA is TGTGCCAGCAGTCGCGGTTTACAACAAGAGACCCAGTACTTC. Its translation is CASSRGLQQETQYF.

This clone was seen only a few times. The chain couples TRBV9 to TRBJ2-1; maybe TRBD2 (7 bases). Per germline, CDR1 SGDLS and CDR2 YYNGEE. V was clipped by 0 bases and J by 9 bases, with 10 bases between them. The CDR3 consists of 13 residues. The CDR3 spells CASSVEGGGEQFF. The CDR3 region has the DNA TGTGCCAGCAGCGTAGAAGGGGGGGGTGAGCAGTTCTTC. Full variable domain (rest looked up from reference TRBV9 and TRBJ2-1): DSGVTQTPKHLITATGQRVTLRCSPRSGDLSVYWYQQSLDQGLQFLIQYYNGEERAKGNILERFSAQQFPDLHSELNLSSLELGDSALYFCASSVEGGGEQFFGPGTRLTVL.

The V call is TRBV5-1, the J call TRBJ2-1, with 14 bases aligning to TRBD2. V dropped 4 bases and J dropped 8; count of bases not matched to a gene: 8. This CDR3 is 16 amino acids long. Germline V gene sequence: CDR1 SGHRS, CDR2 YFSETQ. This chain's CDR3 is CASSRGGLAGVDEQFF. As DNA, the CDR3 is TGCGCCAGCAGCCGGGGGGGACTAGCGGGAGTCGATGAGCAGTTCTTC.

The J gene is TRBJ2-1, the V gene TRBV7-2; D gene unclear. Germline V gene data show CDR1 as SGHTA and CDR2 as FQGNSA. The CDR3 has 16 amino acids. V was pared by 6 bases and J by 0 bases, with 15 bases between. This CDR3 reads CASSFKRLISYNEQFF. CDR3 coding DNA: TGTGCCAGCAGTTTCAAACGACTGATCTCCTACAATGAGCAGTTCTTC.

For this clone: Additional DNA sequences in this sample encode the identical CDR3. The chain couples TRBV18 to TRBJ1-5; D may be TRBD1 (5 bases). The germline gives CDR1 KGHSH, CDR2 LQKENI. This CDR3 contains 15 residues. V lost 6 bases and J 2 bases, leaving 14 bases between the germline ends. CDR3 residues: CASSPSTGGNQPQHF. The CDR3 DNA sequence: TGTGCCAGCTCTCCGTCCACAGGTGGCAATCAGCCCCAGCATTTT.

Only a few counts were recorded for this clone. CDR3 sequence (DNA): TGCGCCAGCAGCCAAGCAGGGGGAACCATGAATGAGCAGTTCTTC. This codes for CASSQAGGTMNEQFF. This chain uses TRBV4-3 with TRBJ2-1, with 7 bases that match TRBD1. V was pared by 1 base and J by 7 bases, with 7 bases of the junction left unmatched. Germline CDR1 and CDR2: LGHNA and YSLEER. The CDR3 is 15 residues long.

V is TRBV6-5 and J is TRBJ1-5; TRBD1 agrees at 10 bases. The CDR3 extends over 15 amino acids. Germline CDR1 and CDR2: MNHEY and SVGAGI. After removal of 6 bases from V and 4 bases from J, the junction contained 6 bases not matched to a gene. The DNA of the CDR3 is TGTGCCAGCAGAAAGGACAGGGGGAGTAATCAGCCCCAGCATTTT. Encoded protein: CASRKDRGSNQPQHF.

This clone was seen a handful of times. The DNA for the CDR3 is TGTGCCTGGAGTGTACGGACAGGGCGGGCAGAAGCTTTCTTT. As protein: CAWSVRTGRAEAFF. The J gene is TRBJ1-1, the V gene TRBV30, with TRBD1 matching over 8 bases. The CDR3 runs 14 residues. V was clipped by 0 bases and J by 8 bases; unmatched bases: 8. Germline V CDR1 and CDR2: GTSNPN, SVGIG (reference sequence).

This clone was seen a handful of times. This chain connects TRBV11-1 to TRBJ2-5, with TRBD2 identical over 8 bases. The CDR3 loop spans 16 amino acids. Germline CDR1 reads SGHAT; CDR2 reads FQDESV (reference sequence). Trimming cost V 1 base and J 6 bases; bases outside gene matches: 10. The CDR3 here is CASSLGDRLARKTQYF. The CDR3 nucleotides read TGTGCCAGCAGCTTAGGTGACCGACTAGCGAGAAAGACCCAGTACTTC.

V and J are TRBV5-6 and TRBJ2-3; 9 bases line up with TRBD2. Per the germline V gene, CDR1 is SGHDT and CDR2 is YYEEEE. The V and J ends lost 0 bases and 4 bases, in that order; junction bases with no gene match: 6. The CDR3 runs 16 residues. CDR3 sequence: CASSLGLAGGPDTQYF. CDR3 DNA: TGTGCCAGCAGCTTGGGGCTGGCGGGAGGGCCAGATACGCAGTATTTT.

J is TRBJ1-1 and V is TRBV7-9; D perhaps matches TRBD1 (6 bases). CDR3 length: 15 amino acids. The V and J ends lost 5 bases and 0 bases respectively, with 13 bases between them. CDR1 SEHNR and CDR2 FQNEAQ come from the germline V gene (reference sequence). CDR3 nucleotide sequence: TGTGCCAGCAGCCCCCAGGGGATCATGAACACTGAAGCTTTCTTT. Translated, it gives CASSPQGIMNTEAFF.

The rearrangement uses TRBV4-2 and TRBJ2-1; 10 nucleotides match TRBD2. Germline CDR1 and CDR2: LGHNA and YNFKEQ. The CDR3 is made up of 15 amino acids. J gave up 6 bases and V 4 bases, and 6 bases lay outside the gene matches. The CDR3 DNA follows: TGTGCCAGCAGCCGACCGGGACTAGCGACCAATGAGCAGTTCTTC. This encodes CASSRPGLATNEQFF.

This clone was seen a few times. The chain joins TRBV7-3 to TRBJ2-1, with TRBD2 matching over 7 bases. CDR1 is SGHTA, CDR2 FQGTGA, per germline. The CDR3 has 17 residues. Germline trimming cut 5 bases from V and 6 bases from J; bases unmatched to any gene: 16. This CDR3 reads CASSLQGWLGEGNEQFF. DNA for the CDR3: TGTGCCAGCAGCCTCCAAGGGTGGCTGGGGGAGGGCAATGAGCAGTTCTTC.

In its sample, this clone was seen a few times. V is TRBV19 and J is TRBJ2-1, with 7 nucleotides matching TRBD2. Germline assignment: CDR1 LNHDA and CDR2 SQIVND (reference sequence). This CDR3 is 15 amino acids long. The J segment lost 8 bases and the V segment lost 5 bases, leaving 12 bases of the junction unmatched. The CDR3 DNA reads as TGTGCCAGTAGTCCTCGGACTAGTCGGGGGGATGAGCAGTTCTTC. Translation: CASSPRTSRGDEQFF.

The chain employs TRBV4-3 and TRBJ1-2; possible D gene TRBD1, 6 bases. The CDR3 runs to 13 residues. CDR1 is LGHNA, CDR2 YSLEER, per germline. Trimming cost V 1 base and J 6 bases, with 9 bases left between them. In nucleotides, the CDR3 is TGCGCCAGCAGCCAAGGCCCAGGGGATGGCTACACCTTC. Its translation: CASSQGPGDGYTF.

This clone has more than one count but fewer than ten. The V and J genes are TRBV29-1 and TRBJ2-5; 8 bases are shared with TRBD1. Germline V gene sequence: CDR1 SQVTM, CDR2 ANQGSEA. J gave up 2 bases and V 3 bases, and 5 bases lay outside the gene matches. The CDR3 totals 14 residues. CDR3 sequence (DNA): TGCAGCGTTGACCAGACAGGGGCGCAAGAGACCCAGTACTTC. Translated, it gives CSVDQTGAQETQYF.